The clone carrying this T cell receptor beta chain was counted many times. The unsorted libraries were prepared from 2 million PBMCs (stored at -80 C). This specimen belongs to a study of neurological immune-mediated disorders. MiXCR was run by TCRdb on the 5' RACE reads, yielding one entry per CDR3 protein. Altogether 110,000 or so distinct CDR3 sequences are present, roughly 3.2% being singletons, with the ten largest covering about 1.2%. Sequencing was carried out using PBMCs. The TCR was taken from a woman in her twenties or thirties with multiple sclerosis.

The CDR3 here is CASFDRGTNYGYTF. Here the CDR3 DNA reads TGTGCCAGCTTCGACAGGGGGACTAACTATGGCTACACCTTC. This chain links TRBV6-6 with TRBJ1-2; 9 positions match TRBD1. The CDR3 is 14 amino acids. The V and J ends lost 8 bases and 0 bases, in that order; junction bases with no gene match: 4. CDR1 and CDR2 from the germline V gene are MNHNY and SVGAGI (reference sequence).